This T cell receptor (beta chain) is drawn from a study of cytomegalovirus exposure and HLA in healthy donors. Findings and caveats of the study: When a later analysis was performed, an Asian-associated ancestry cluster reportedly had fewer N-insertions than the roughly 730-donor mean.

Germline trimming cut 2 bases from V and 6 bases from J; bases unmatched to any gene: 6. CDR1 and CDR2 (germline): SGHDN, FVKESK. The CDR3 contains 16 residues. Of note for this clone: The antigen is unknown.

Amplification used 60 Vbeta primers and 13 Jbeta primers. Profiling relied on immunoSEQ multiplex PCR, and the TCRdb table lists in-frame clones only, not all of them. The sample includes 100,000 or so clones, 65% to 75% of them seen just once. The source material was PBMCs. The TCR comes from a middle-aged man in good health and CMV-seropositive. The chain has TRBV14 and TRBJ2-1, with TRBD2 identical over 11 bases. CDR3 DNA sequence: TGTGCCAGCAGCCAAATAGCGGGAGGGCCTCGCAATGAGCAGTTCTTC. Translating it yields CASSQIAGGPRNEQFF.